The sequence of this TCR beta chain was determined in a study of breast tumors, draining lymph nodes, adjacent tissues. Only one count was recorded for this clonotype. At one end the junction does not follow the germline gene, possibly because of a read error. A single record per CDR3 protein comes from TCRdb applying MiXCR to the multiplex PCR reads. The sample lists 270,000 or so distinct CDR3 sequences, 30% occurring once. The lymph nodes were axillary draining lymph nodes from breast cancer patients. The CDR3 length is 15 residues. CDR1 is SEHNR and CDR2 is FQNEAQ in the germline V gene (reference sequence).

This sequence was found in a female donor with breast cancer. Some clones in this sample may be carry-over from other donors' samples. This rearrangement joins TRBV7-9 to TRBJ2-5; 8 positions agree with TRBD2. The sample was axillary lymph node tissue. This CDR3 is CASRGGRPTQETQCF. The CDR3 DNA follows: TGTGCCAGCAGGGGCGGGAGGCCAACCCAAGAGACCCAGTGCTTC.